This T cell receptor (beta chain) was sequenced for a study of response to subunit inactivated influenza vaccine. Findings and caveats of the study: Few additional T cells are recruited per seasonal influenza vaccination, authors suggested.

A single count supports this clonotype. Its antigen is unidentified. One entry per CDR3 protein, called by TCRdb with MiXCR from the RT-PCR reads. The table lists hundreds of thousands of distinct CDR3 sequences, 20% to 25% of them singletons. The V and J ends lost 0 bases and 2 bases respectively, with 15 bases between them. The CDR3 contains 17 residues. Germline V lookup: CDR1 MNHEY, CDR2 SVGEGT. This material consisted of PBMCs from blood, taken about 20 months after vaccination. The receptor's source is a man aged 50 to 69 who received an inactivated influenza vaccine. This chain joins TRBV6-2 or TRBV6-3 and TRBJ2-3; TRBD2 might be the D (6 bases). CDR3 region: CASSYSFSGEVTDTQYF. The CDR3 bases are TGTGCCAGCAGTTACTCCTTCTCCGGGGAGGTCACAGATACGCAGTATTTT.